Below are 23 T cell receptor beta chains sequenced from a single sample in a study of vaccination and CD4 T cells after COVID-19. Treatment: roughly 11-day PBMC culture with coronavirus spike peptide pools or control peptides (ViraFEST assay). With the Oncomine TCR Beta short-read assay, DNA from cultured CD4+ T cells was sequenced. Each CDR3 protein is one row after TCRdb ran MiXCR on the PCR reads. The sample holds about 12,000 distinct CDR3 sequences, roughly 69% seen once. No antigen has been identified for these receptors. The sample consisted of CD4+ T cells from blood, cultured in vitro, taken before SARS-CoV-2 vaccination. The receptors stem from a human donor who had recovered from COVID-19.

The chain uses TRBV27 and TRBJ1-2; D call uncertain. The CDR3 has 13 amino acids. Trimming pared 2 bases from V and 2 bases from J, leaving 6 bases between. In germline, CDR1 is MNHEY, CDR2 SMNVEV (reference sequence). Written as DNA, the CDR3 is TGTGCCAGCAGTTTAAAGGTCAACTATGGCTACACCTTC. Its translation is CASSLKVNYGYTF.

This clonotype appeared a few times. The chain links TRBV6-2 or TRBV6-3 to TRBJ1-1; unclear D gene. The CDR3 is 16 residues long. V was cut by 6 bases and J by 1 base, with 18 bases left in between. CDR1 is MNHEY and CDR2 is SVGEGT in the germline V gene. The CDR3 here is CASSPYPDGRNTEAFF. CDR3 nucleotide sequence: TGTGCCAGCAGCCCATACCCGGACGGGAGGAACACTGAAGCTTTCTTT.

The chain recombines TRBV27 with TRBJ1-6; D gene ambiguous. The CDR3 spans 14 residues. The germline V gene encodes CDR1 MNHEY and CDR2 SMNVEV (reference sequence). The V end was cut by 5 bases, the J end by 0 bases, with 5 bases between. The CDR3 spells CASSRSSYNSPLHF. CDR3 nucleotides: TGTGCCAGCAGTAGGAGCTCCTATAATTCACCCCTCCACTTT.

The CDR3 nucleotides are TGTGCCAGCAGTTATAGACTCGACAGAGTCAATCAGCCCCAGCATTTT. Its translation is CASSYRLDRVNQPQHF. J is TRBJ1-5 and V is TRBV2; the D gene is possibly TRBD1 (5 bases). This CDR3 region has 16 residues. Germline-derived CDR1 and CDR2 are SNHLY and FYNNEI. V lost 5 bases, J lost 3 bases, and 17 bases lay in between. The full variable domain, its missing parts supplied by reference TRBV2 and TRBJ1-5, is EPEVTQTPSHQVTQMGQEVILRCVPISNHLYFYWYRQILGQKVEFLVSFYNNEISEKSEIFDDQFSVERPDGSNFTLKIRSTKLEDSAMYFCASSYRLDRVNQPQHFGDGTRLSIL.

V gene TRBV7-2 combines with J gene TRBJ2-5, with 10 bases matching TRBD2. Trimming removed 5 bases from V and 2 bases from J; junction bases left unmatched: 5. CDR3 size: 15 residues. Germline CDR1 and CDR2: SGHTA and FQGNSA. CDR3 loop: CASSPGLAEQETQYF. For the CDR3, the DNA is TGTGCCAGCAGCCCAGGACTAGCGGAACAAGAGACCCAGTACTTC.

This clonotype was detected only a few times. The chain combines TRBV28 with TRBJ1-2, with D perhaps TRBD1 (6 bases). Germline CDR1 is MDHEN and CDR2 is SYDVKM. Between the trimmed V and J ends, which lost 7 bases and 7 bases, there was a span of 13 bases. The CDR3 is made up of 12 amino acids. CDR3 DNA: TGTGCCAGCAAAACAGGGATGTCTGGCTACACCTTC. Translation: CASKTGMSGYTF.

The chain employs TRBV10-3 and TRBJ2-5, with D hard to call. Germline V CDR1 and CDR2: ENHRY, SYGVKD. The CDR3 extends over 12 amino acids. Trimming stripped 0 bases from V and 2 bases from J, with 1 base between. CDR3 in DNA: TGTGCCATCAGTGAGTCTCAAGAGACCCAGTACTTC. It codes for CAISESQETQYF.

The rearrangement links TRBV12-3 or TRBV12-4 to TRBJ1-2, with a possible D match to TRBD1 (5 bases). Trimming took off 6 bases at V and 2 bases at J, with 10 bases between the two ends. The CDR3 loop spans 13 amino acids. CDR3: CASRSRGNYGYTF. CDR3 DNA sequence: TGTGCCAGCAGAAGCCGGGGGAACTATGGCTACACCTTC.

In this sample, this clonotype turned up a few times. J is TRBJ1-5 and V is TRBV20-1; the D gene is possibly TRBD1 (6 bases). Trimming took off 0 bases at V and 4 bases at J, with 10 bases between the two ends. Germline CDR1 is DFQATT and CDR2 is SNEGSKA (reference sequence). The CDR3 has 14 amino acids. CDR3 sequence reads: CSARDFRGNQPQHF. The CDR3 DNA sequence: TGCAGTGCTAGAGATTTCAGGGGAAATCAGCCCCAGCATTTT.

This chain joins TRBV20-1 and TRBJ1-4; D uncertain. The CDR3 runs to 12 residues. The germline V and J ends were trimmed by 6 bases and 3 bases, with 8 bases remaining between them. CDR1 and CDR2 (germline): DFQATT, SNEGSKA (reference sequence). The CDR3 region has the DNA TGCAGTGCATGGCAACCTAATGAAAAACTGTTTTTT. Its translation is CSAWQPNEKLFF.

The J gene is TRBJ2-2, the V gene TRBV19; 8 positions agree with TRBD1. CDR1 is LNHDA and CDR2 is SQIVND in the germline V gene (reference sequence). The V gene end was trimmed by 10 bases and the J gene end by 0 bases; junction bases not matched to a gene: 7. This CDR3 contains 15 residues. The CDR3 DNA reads TGTGCCACCCAACCGACAGGGGCGAACACCGGGGAGCTGTTTTTT. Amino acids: CATQPTGANTGELFF. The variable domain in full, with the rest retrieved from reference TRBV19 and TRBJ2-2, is DGGITQSPKYLFRKEGQNVTLSCEQNLNHDAMYWYRQDPGQGLRLIYYSQIVNDFQKGDIAEGYSVSREKKESFPLTVTSAQKNPTAFYLCATQPTGANTGELFFGEGSRLTVL.

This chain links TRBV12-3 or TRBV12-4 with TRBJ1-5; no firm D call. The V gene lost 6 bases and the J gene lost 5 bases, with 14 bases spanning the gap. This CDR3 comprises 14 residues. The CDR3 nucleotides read TGTGCCAGCAGCCCTAAGCGGGGAGATCAGCCCCAGCATTTT. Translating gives CASSPKRGDQPQHF.

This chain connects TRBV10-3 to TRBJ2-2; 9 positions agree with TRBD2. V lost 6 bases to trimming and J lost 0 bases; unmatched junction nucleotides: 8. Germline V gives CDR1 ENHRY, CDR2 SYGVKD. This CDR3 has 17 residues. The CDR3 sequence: CAIRSSAGGTNTGELFF. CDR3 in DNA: TGTGCCATCAGATCCTCAGCGGGAGGTACGAACACCGGGGAGCTGTTTTTT.

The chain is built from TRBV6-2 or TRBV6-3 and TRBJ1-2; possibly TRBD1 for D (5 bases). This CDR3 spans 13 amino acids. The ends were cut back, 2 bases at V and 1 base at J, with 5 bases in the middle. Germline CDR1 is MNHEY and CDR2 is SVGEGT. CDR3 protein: CASSYDSNYGYTF. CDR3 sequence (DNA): TGTGCCAGCAGTTACGACAGTAACTATGGCTACACCTTC.

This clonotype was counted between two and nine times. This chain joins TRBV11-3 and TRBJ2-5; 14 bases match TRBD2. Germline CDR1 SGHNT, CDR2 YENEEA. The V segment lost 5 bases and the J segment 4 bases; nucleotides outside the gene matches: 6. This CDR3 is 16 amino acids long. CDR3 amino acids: CASSPGTSGRGETQYF. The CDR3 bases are TGTGCCAGCAGCCCTGGGACTAGCGGGAGAGGAGAGACCCAGTACTTC.

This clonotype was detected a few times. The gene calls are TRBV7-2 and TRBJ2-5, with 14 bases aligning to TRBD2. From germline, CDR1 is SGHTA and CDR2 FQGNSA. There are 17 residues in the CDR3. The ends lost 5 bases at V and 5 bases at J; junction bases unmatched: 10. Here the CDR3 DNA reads TGTGCCAGCAGCGTCGGGACTAGCGGGAGATTCGGGGAGACCCAGTACTTC. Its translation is CASSVGTSGRFGETQYF. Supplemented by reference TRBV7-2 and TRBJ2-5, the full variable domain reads GAGVSQSPSNKVTEKGKDVELRCDPISGHTALYWYRQSLGQGLEFLIYFQGNSAPDKSGLPSDRFSAERTGGSVSTLTIQRTQQEDSAVYLCASSVGTSGRFGETQYFGPGTRLLVL.

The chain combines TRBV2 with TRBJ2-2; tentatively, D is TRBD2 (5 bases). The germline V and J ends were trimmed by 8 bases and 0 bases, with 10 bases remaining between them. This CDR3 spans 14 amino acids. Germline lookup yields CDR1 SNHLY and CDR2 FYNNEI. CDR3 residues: CASEWGANTGELFF. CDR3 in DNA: TGTGCCAGCGAGTGGGGAGCGAACACCGGGGAGCTGTTTTTT.

Here the CDR3 reads CASSFLPRGTNTGELFF. CDR3 nucleotides: TGTGCCAGCAGCTTCCTCCCCAGAGGAACGAACACCGGGGAGCTGTTTTTT. The gene calls are TRBV5-8 and TRBJ2-2, with no clear D. The V end was cut by 2 bases, the J end by 0 bases, with 14 bases between. This CDR3 is built from 17 residues. Germline V gene sequence: CDR1 SGHTS, CDR2 YDEGEE.

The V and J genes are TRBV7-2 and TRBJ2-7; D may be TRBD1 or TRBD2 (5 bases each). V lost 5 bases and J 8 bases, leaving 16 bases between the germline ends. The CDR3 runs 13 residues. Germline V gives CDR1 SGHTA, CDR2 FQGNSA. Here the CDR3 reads CASSPRDQGQQYF. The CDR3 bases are TGTGCCAGCAGCCCCCGAGACCAGGGACAGCAGTACTTC. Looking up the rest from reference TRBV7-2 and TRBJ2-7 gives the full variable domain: GAGVSQSPSNKVTEKGKDVELRCDPISGHTALYWYRQSLGQGLEFLIYFQGNSAPDKSGLPSDRFSAERTGGSVSTLTIQRTQQEDSAVYLCASSPRDQGQQYFGPGTRLTVT.

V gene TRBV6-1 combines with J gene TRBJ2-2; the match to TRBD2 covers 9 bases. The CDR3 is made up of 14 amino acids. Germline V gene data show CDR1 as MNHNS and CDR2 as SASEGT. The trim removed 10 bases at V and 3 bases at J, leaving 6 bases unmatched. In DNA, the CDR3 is TGTGCCACCCGACTAGCGGCCCACACCGGGGAGCTGTTTTTT. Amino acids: CATRLAAHTGELFF.

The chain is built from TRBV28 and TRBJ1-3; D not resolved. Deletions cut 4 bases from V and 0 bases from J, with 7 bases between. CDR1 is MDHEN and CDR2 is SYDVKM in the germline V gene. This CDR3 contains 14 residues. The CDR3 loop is CASSSPHSGNTIYF. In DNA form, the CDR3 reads TGTGCCAGCAGTTCCCCCCACTCTGGAAACACCATATATTTT.

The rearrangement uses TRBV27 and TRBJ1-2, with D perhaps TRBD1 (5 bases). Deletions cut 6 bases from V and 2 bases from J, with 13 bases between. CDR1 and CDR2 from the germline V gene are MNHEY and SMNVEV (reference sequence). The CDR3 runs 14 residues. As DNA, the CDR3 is TGTGCCAGCAGACAATGGGCAGGGAACTATGGCTACACCTTC. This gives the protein CASRQWAGNYGYTF.

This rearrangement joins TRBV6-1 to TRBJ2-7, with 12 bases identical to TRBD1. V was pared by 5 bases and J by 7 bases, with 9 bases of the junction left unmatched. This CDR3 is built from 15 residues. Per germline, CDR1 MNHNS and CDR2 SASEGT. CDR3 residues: CASSQPGQGAREQYF. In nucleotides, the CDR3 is TGTGCCAGCAGTCAACCGGGACAGGGGGCGAGGGAGCAGTACTTC.